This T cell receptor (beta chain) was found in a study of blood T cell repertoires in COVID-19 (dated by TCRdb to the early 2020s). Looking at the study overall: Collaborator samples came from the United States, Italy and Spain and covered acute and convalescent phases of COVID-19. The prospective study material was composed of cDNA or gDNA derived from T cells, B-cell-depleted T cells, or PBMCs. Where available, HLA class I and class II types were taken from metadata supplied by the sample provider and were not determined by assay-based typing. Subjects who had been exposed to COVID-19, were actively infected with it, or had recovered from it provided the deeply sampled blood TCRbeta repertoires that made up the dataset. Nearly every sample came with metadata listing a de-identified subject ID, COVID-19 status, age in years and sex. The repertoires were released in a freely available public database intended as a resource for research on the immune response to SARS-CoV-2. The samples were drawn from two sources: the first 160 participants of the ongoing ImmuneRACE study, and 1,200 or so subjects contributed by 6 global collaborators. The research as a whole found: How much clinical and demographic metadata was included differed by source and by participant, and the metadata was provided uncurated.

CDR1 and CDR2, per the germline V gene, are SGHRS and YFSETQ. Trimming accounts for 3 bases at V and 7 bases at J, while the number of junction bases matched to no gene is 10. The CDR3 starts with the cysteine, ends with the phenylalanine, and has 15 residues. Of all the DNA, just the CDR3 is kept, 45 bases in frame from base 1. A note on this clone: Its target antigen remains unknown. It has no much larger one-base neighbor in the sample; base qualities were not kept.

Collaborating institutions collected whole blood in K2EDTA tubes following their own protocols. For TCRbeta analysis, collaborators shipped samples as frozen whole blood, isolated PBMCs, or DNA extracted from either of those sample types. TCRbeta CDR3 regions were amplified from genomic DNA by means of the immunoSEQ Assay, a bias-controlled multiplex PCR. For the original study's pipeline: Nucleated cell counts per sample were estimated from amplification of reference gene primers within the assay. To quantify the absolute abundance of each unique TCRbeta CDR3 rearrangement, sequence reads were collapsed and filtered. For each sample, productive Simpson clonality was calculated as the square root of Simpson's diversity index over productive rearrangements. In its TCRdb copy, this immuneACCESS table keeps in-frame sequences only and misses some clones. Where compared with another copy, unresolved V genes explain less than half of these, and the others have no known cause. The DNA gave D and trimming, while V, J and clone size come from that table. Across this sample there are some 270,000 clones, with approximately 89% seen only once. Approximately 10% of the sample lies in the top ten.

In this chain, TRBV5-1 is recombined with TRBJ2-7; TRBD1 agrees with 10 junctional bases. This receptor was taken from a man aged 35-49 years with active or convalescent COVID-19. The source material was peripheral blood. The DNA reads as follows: TGCGCCAGCAGCTCCCTGACAGGGGGCGCGGGGGAGCAGTACTTC. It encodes CASSSLTGGAGEQYF.